The clone carrying this T cell receptor beta chain was seen a handful of times. Sequencing was performed with immunoSEQ multiplex PCR; in TCRdb, only in-frame clones are kept and a portion is missing. The sample has 55,000 to 70,000 clones, 90% to 95% seen once. This record belongs to a study of T cell changes during pregnancy in multiple sclerosis. The receptor was isolated from a female donor with multiple sclerosis, enrolled in a pregnancy study. Specimen: CD4+ T cells from peripheral blood mononuclear cells, collected before pregnancy.

In DNA, the CDR3 is TGTGCCAGCAGCTTAGAGGCGGGAACGATAGCTCCCACTGAAGCTTTCTTT. Its translation is CASSLEAGTIAPTEAFF. J is TRBJ1-1 and V is TRBV7-2; no clear D gene. The ends were cut back, 1 base at V and 4 bases at J, with 19 bases in the middle. This CDR3 comprises 17 residues. Germline V gives CDR1 SGHTA, CDR2 FQGNSA.